The 23 T cell receptor beta chains below come from one sample, sequenced in a study of cytomegalovirus exposure and HLA in healthy donors (dated by TCRdb to about 2017). Library creation used the immunoSEQ multiplex PCR assay. A mixture of 60 forward primers for TCR Vbeta segments and 13 reverse primers for TCR Jbeta segments was used in the multiplex PCR. TCRdb took this table from immuneACCESS and kept in-frame rearrangements with V and J called. Such tables lack part of the clones; where checked against another copy, unresolved V genes explain under half of the gap, and the rest is unexplained. A total of 100,000 to 130,000 clones appear in this sample, roughly three quarters of them only once. The top ten clonotypes cover roughly 2.3% of the sample. Sequencing was carried out using PBMCs. The receptors derive from a man aged 18 to 30 in good health and CMV-seronegative.

In this sample, this clone turned up once. The J gene is TRBJ1-2, the V gene TRBV5-1; D unclear. CDR3 length equals 15 residues. Trimming shortened V by 0 bases and J by 6 bases, and 15 bases separated the two germline ends. Germline-derived CDR1 and CDR2 are SGHRS and YFSETQ. CDR3: CASSLEWVRQDGYTF. The CDR3 DNA is TGCGCCAGCAGCTTGGAGTGGGTCCGGCAGGATGGCTACACCTTC.

Here the CDR3 DNA reads TGTGCCAGCAGCGTAAGGGGTAGTCAGCCCCAGCATTTT. It is translated as CASSVRGSQPQHF. The chain uses TRBV7-2 and TRBJ1-5, with D perhaps matching TRBD1 (5 bases). The V gene lost 5 bases and the J gene lost 6 bases, with 11 bases spanning the gap. The CDR3 totals 13 residues. Germline CDR1 reads SGHTA; CDR2 reads FQGNSA. The full variable domain, completed using reference TRBV7-2 and TRBJ1-5, is GAGVSQSPSNKVTEKGKDVELRCDPISGHTALYWYRQSLGQGLEFLIYFQGNSAPDKSGLPSDRFSAERTGGSVSTLTIQRTQQEDSAVYLCASSVRGSQPQHFGDGTRLSIL.

The chain joins TRBV5-6 to TRBJ2-1; 7 bases fit TRBD2. Per germline, CDR1 SGHDT and CDR2 YYEEEE. The junction had 10 bases not matched to a gene; V was cut back by 3 bases and J by 4 bases. This CDR3 is 16 amino acids long. Written as DNA, the CDR3 is TGTGCCAGCAGCTCCGGACTAGTGGGCCCTTACAATGAGCAGTTCTTC. This encodes CASSSGLVGPYNEQFF. The full variable domain, with the rest looked up from reference TRBV5-6 and TRBJ2-1, is DAGVTQSPTHLIKTRGQQVTLRCSPKSGHDTVSWYQQALGQGPQFIFQYYEEEERQRGNFPDRFSGHQFPNYSSELNVNALLLGDSALYLCASSSGLVGPYNEQFFGPGTRLTVL.

J is TRBJ1-5 and V is TRBV10-2; D unresolved. Trimming pared 3 bases from V and 7 bases from J, leaving 22 bases between. Germline-derived CDR1 and CDR2 are WSHSY and SAAADI. This CDR3 spans 17 amino acids. CDR3 sequence reads: CASSETPWRESGQPQHF. CDR3 coding DNA: TGCGCCAGCAGTGAAACCCCCTGGAGGGAGTCAGGACAGCCCCAGCATTTT.

For this clone: One end of the junction fails to match germline, which may point to a read error. This chain links TRBV6-6 with TRBJ1-6; possible D gene TRBD1, 5 bases. The CDR3 runs to 16 residues. Germline CDR1 MNHNY, CDR2 SVGAGI (reference sequence). The CDR3 region is CASSYSAGPYNPPLHF. The CDR3 DNA reads TGTGCCAGCAGTTACTCGGCAGGGCCCTATAATCCACCCCTCCACTTT.

This clone has just one count. CDR3 bases: TGTGCCAGCAGCCCAGACAGGGCCTATAATTCACCCCTCCACTTT. Translation: CASSPDRAYNSPLHF. The chain joins TRBV7-2 to TRBJ1-6; the match to TRBD1 covers 7 bases. J was trimmed by 2 bases and V by 5 bases; bases with no gene match: 3. The CDR3 has 15 residues. Germline CDR1 and CDR2: SGHTA and FQGNSA.

V and J are TRBV7-7 and TRBJ2-1, with D perhaps matching TRBD1 (6 bases). The V end was cut by 5 bases, the J end by 5 bases, with 10 bases between. The CDR3 loop spans 13 amino acids. The V gene's germline CDR1 is SSHAT and CDR2 FNYEAQ (reference sequence). This CDR3 reads CASSLGQNNEQFF. CDR3 bases: TGTGCCAGCAGCCTAGGACAGAACAATGAGCAGTTCTTC. Variable domain in full (rest from reference TRBV7-7 and TRBJ2-1): GAGVSQSPRYKVTKRGQDVTLRCDPISSHATLYWYQQALGQGPEFLTYFNYEAQPDKSGLPSDRFSAERPEGSISTLTIQRTEQRDSAMYRCASSLGQNNEQFFGPGTRLTVL.

The sample holds one count of this clone. The chain is built from TRBV5-4 and TRBJ2-1; the match to TRBD2 covers 9 bases. Germline V gene sequence: CDR1 SGHNT, CDR2 YYREEE (reference sequence). There are 14 residues in the CDR3. V dropped 0 bases and J dropped 10; count of bases not matched to a gene: 5. CDR3 bases: TGTGCCAGCAGCTTGGGGCTAGCGGGACGCGAGCAGTTCTTC. This gives the protein CASSLGLAGREQFF.

This clone was picked up one time. This chain links TRBV7-7 with TRBJ1-5, with a weak D call TRBD1 (6 bases). CDR3 length equals 13 residues. Per the germline V gene, CDR1 is SSHAT and CDR2 is FNYEAQ (reference sequence). V lost 5 bases, J lost 4 bases, and 9 bases lay in between. Here the CDR3 reads CASSPQGNQPQHF. The CDR3, as DNA: TGTGCCAGCAGCCCACAGGGAAATCAGCCCCAGCATTTT.

The V call is TRBV6-6, the J call TRBJ1-6; 7 bases line up with TRBD1. Per germline, CDR1 MNHNY and CDR2 SVGAGI (reference sequence). Trimming cost V 8 bases and J 9 bases; bases outside gene matches: 7. This CDR3 comprises 13 residues. In DNA form, the CDR3 reads TGTGCCAGCTCCGGGACAGAGTCTTCACCCCTCCACTTT. Its translation is CASSGTESSPLHF.

The rearrangement links TRBV6-5 to TRBJ1-5; 7 bases fit TRBD1. Per the germline V gene, CDR1 is MNHEY and CDR2 is SVGAGI. This CDR3 has 15 amino acids. J gave up 0 bases and V 8 bases, and 7 bases lay outside the gene matches. This CDR3 is CASQGDPYSNQPQHF. Here the CDR3 DNA reads TGTGCCAGCCAGGGGGACCCTTATAGCAATCAGCCCCAGCATTTT.

This chain links TRBV5-1 with TRBJ2-1, with D possibly being TRBD1 (6 bases). Germline values: CDR1 SGHRS, CDR2 YFSETQ. The CDR3 length is 16 residues. V lost 0 bases, J lost 2 bases, and 12 bases lay in between. CDR3 DNA sequence: TGCGCCAGCAGCTTGGCTGGGGGCATCCCCTACAATGAGCAGTTCTTC. It translates to CASSLAGGIPYNEQFF.

The chain carries TRBV4-3 and TRBJ2-2, with D possibly matching TRBD2 (6 bases). The CDR3 covers 15 residues. The germline V gene has CDR1 LGHNA and CDR2 YSLEER. The V and J ends lost 0 bases and 8 bases respectively, with 13 bases between them. Here the CDR3 reads CASSQDGGSSGELFF. CDR3 nucleotide sequence: TGCGCCAGCAGCCAAGATGGAGGGTCCTCAGGGGAGCTGTTTTTT.

The chain carries TRBV27 and TRBJ1-6; D is uncertain. Per germline, CDR1 MNHEY and CDR2 SMNVEV (reference sequence). The V end lost 0 bases, the J end lost 10 bases, and 13 bases lay between the germline ends. This CDR3 is 15 amino acids long. CDR3 sequence reads: CASSLSYGDGSPLHF. The CDR3 DNA reads TGTGCCAGCAGTTTATCGTACGGGGATGGGTCACCCCTCCACTTT.

This clone occurred once. One junction end does not reproduce the germline sequence, and a read error may be involved. The V and J genes are TRBV7-9 and TRBJ1-3; TRBD1 matches 7 bases. Germline CDR1 is SEHNR and CDR2 is FQNEAQ (reference sequence). The CDR3 is 17 amino acids. CDR3 nucleotides: TGTTCCAGCAGCTCCTTACAGGGGTCGCTTTCTGGAAACACCATATATTTT. Encoded protein: CSSSSLQGSLSGNTIYF.

The CDR3 sequence is CASSGGLAGGDQETQYF. The DNA of the CDR3 is TGTGCCAGCTCGGGGGGGCTAGCGGGGGGCGATCAAGAGACCCAGTACTTC. This chain uses TRBV9 with TRBJ2-5; TRBD2 matches 11 bases. The germline V gene has CDR1 SGDLS and CDR2 YYNGEE. Trimming at V came to 7 bases and at J to 2 bases, leaving 13 bases not matched to a gene. The CDR3 loop spans 17 amino acids.

V gene TRBV9 combines with J gene TRBJ1-2; D is possibly TRBD1 (5 bases). With 0 bases removed from V and 7 bases from J, the gap between germline ends came to 19 bases. This CDR3 is 16 amino acids long. Germline V CDR1 and CDR2: SGDLS, YYNGEE. The CDR3 region is CASSVGAPFGRGGYTF. The CDR3 nucleotides are TGTGCCAGCAGCGTAGGAGCCCCGTTTGGAAGGGGTGGCTACACCTTC.

The chain employs TRBV10-3 and TRBJ2-3, with 7 bases matching TRBD2. The CDR3 totals 14 residues. V shed 5 bases, J shed 4 bases, and the junction held 6 bases outside the gene matches. Germline V gene sequence: CDR1 ENHRY, CDR2 SYGVKD. For the CDR3, the DNA is TGTGCCATCAGTCCCGCAGGGAGGGCAGATACGCAGTATTTT. Translating gives CAISPAGRADTQYF.

The chain uses TRBV28 and TRBJ2-7, with 7 bases lining up with TRBD1. From germline, CDR1 is MDHEN and CDR2 SYDVKM. J was trimmed by 0 bases and V by 3 bases; bases with no gene match: 8. The CDR3 consists of 16 residues. The chain's CDR3 is CASSLNRGSGSYEQYF. Here the CDR3 DNA reads TGTGCCAGCAGTTTGAACAGGGGAAGCGGCTCCTACGAGCAGTACTTC.

J is TRBJ2-7 and V is TRBV5-6; TRBD1 might be the D (5 bases). V shed 2 bases and J shed 5 bases, with 14 bases lying between them. The CDR3 covers 14 residues. Germline V gives CDR1 SGHDT, CDR2 YYEEEE. CDR3 coding DNA: TGTGCCAGCAGCTTACCCTCAGGGCTCAACGAGCAGTACTTC. It encodes CASSLPSGLNEQYF.

The chain is built from TRBV5-6 and TRBJ2-5; weak D call: TRBD1 (5 bases). The V gene lost 3 bases and the J gene lost 1 base, with 13 bases spanning the gap. The CDR3 length is 15 residues. CDR1 and CDR2 from the germline V gene are SGHDT and YYEEEE. DNA for the CDR3: TGTGCCAGCAGCTGGGCAGGTGGGGCCCAAGAGACCCAGTACTTC. Translating gives CASSWAGGAQETQYF.

This rearrangement joins TRBV19 to TRBJ1-6, with D possibly TRBD1 on 5 matching bases. The CDR3 loop spans 16 amino acids. V lost 4 bases, J lost 0 bases, and 10 bases lay in between. CDR1 is LNHDA, CDR2 SQIVND, per germline (reference sequence). The CDR3 is CASSKGWLSYNSPLHF. For the CDR3, the DNA is TGTGCCAGTAGTAAGGGGTGGCTCTCCTATAATTCACCCCTCCACTTT.

This clone was seen a single time. The V gene is TRBV19, the J gene TRBJ1-5; tentatively, D is TRBD1 (6 bases). This CDR3 comprises 16 residues. Germline-derived CDR1 and CDR2 are LNHDA and SQIVND (reference sequence). Trimming shortened V by 3 bases and J by 0 bases, and 12 bases separated the two germline ends. The DNA of the CDR3 is TGTGCCAGTAGTATGCCAGGGGAAATTAGCAATCAGCCCCAGCATTTT. Encoded protein: CASSMPGEISNQPQHF.